This T cell receptor beta chain originates from a study of cytomegalovirus exposure and HLA in healthy donors. Study background: Ancestry clustering placed about 86% of several hundred genotyped donors in the Caucasian-associated cluster. Findings of the study overall: Association of a missense DCLRE1C variant with TCR beta V- and J-gene trimming was reported in a later analysis. Most CMV-associated TCR beta chains were later found to appear HLA-restricted. Sequence variants that were highly shared formed a cluster that was likely a sequencing artifact.

PCR was performed using 60 Vbeta and 13 Jbeta primers. Method: immunoSEQ multiplex PCR; TCRdb's copy keeps in-frame clones and lacks some. In the table there are 200,000 or so clones, 78% of which are singletons. A note on this clone: Its antigen is not identified.

The CDR3 totals 17 residues. V gave up 3 bases and J gave up 11 bases; unmatched junction bases: 17. Germline V CDR1 and CDR2: MGHDK, SYGVNS. The V gene is TRBV25-1, the J gene TRBJ2-5; 11 bases fit TRBD2. This TCR was recovered from a woman aged 25 to 39 in good health and CMV-seropositive. Sequencing used PBMCs. The CDR3 DNA is TGTGCCAGCAGTGAGGGTAGCGGGAGGGCCGAGTCGTCGGGGCAGTACTTC. It codes for CASSEGSGRAESSGQYF.